The 32 T cell receptor beta chains reported below all come from one sample, sequenced in a study of blood T cell repertoires in COVID-19. Method: immunoSEQ multiplex PCR; TCRdb's copy keeps in-frame clones and lacks some. The table lists hundreds of thousands of clones, about 81% of them singletons. The sequenced sample was peripheral blood. These receptors all come from a woman aged 55-70 years with active or convalescent COVID-19.

This chain links TRBV21-1 with TRBJ2-5; the D segment call TRBD2 is taken from the table without a DNA check. TRBV21-1 is a recognized pseudogene. CDR3 size: 15 residues. This CDR3 reads CASSPLTSGKETQYF. Written as DNA, the CDR3 is TGTGCCAGCAGTCCCCTGACTAGCGGGAAAGAGACCCAGTACTTC.

The chain combines TRBV21-1 with TRBJ2-7; TRBD2, as called in the table, went unchecked against the DNA. TRBV21-1 is classified as a pseudogene. The CDR3 is made up of 14 amino acids. The CDR3 DNA follows: TGTGCCAGCAGTGCCGGGACTAGCTCTTACGAGCAGTACTTC. It yields the protein CASSAGTSSYEQYF.

V is TRBV19 and J is TRBJ1-5, with 8 bases that match TRBD1. The CDR3 covers 17 residues. CDR1 is LNHDA and CDR2 is SQIVND in the germline V gene (reference sequence). V dropped 3 bases and J dropped 4; count of bases not matched to a gene: 11. CDR3 protein: CASSIQDRETRNQPQHF. In DNA, the CDR3 is TGTGCCAGTAGTATTCAGGACAGGGAAACAAGAAATCAGCCCCAGCATTTT.

The gene calls are TRBV11-3 and TRBJ2-1; 14 bases are shared with TRBD2. This CDR3 region has 15 residues. Trimming cost V 5 bases and J 7 bases; bases outside gene matches: 4. The germline CDR1 and CDR2 sequences are SGHNT and YENEEA. CDR3: CASSTGTSGGNEQFF. CDR3 nucleotides: TGTGCCAGCAGCACCGGGACTAGCGGGGGAAATGAGCAGTTCTTC.

The rearrangement uses TRBV19 and TRBJ1-5; D not resolved. This CDR3 has 15 amino acids. Trimming cost V 4 bases and J 0 bases, with 10 bases left between them. The germline CDR1 and CDR2 sequences are LNHDA and SQIVND (reference sequence). CDR3 amino acids: CASSTPGDSNQPQHF. Here the CDR3 DNA reads TGTGCCAGTAGTACACCCGGAGATAGCAATCAGCCCCAGCATTTT.

CDR3 in DNA: TGTGCCAGCAGCCAACAGGGGGCTAATGGAAACACCATATATTTT. It yields the protein CASSQQGANGNTIYF. The rearrangement uses TRBV3-1 (or the pseudogene TRBV3-2) and TRBJ1-3; 8 nucleotides align to TRBD1. This CDR3 region has 15 residues. Germline CDR1 is LGHDT and CDR2 is YNNKEL (reference sequence). Trimming at V came to 2 bases and at J to 3 bases, leaving 3 bases not matched to a gene.

J is TRBJ2-7 and V is TRBV5-8, with 7 bases matching TRBD1. The V gene's germline CDR1 is SGHTS and CDR2 YDEGEE. J lost 4 bases, V lost 4 bases, and 23 bases had no gene match. The CDR3 totals 19 residues. This CDR3 is CASSAGPGQRVPGPYEQYF. CDR3 sequence (DNA): TGTGCCAGCAGCGCTGGCCCGGGACAGAGAGTGCCGGGACCGTACGAGCAGTACTTC.

J is TRBJ1-1 and V is TRBV5-1; 9 nucleotides line up with TRBD1. This CDR3 spans 18 amino acids. With 4 bases clipped from V and 0 bases from J, the junction kept 13 bases outside the gene matches. The germline V gene encodes CDR1 SGHRS and CDR2 YFSETQ. DNA of the CDR3: TGCGCCAGCAGCCAAGGGCCGACCGGGACAGGGATGAACACTGAAGCTTTCTTT. This sequence encodes CASSQGPTGTGMNTEAFF.

This clone was counted once. This chain links TRBV11-2 with TRBJ2-2; D is perhaps TRBD1 (6 bases). Trimming pared 1 base from V and 7 bases from J, leaving 13 bases between. CDR3 length equals 15 residues. Per germline, CDR1 SGHAT and CDR2 FQNNGV. The CDR3 protein is CASSLGPLQGGELFF. In nucleotides, the CDR3 is TGTGCCAGCAGCTTAGGGCCACTACAGGGCGGGGAGCTGTTTTTT.

The rearrangement joins TRBV10-2 to TRBJ2-3, with a possible D match to TRBD1 (6 bases). Germline V CDR1 and CDR2: WSHSY, SAAADI. The CDR3 is 14 amino acids. Trimming removed 6 bases from V and 3 bases from J, with 13 bases in between. In nucleotides, the CDR3 is TGCGCCAGCAGCCGGACAGCTAGGACAGATACGCAGTATTTT. Translated, it gives CASSRTARTDTQYF.

This clone was found a few times. The chain carries TRBV5-4 and TRBJ1-3, with TRBD1 matching 7 bases. This CDR3 contains 18 residues. CDR1 is SGHNT, CDR2 YYREEE, per germline (reference sequence). V lost 0 bases to trimming and J lost 1 base; unmatched junction nucleotides: 10. The CDR3 DNA reads as TGTGCCAGCAGCTTGGGCCAGGGGGTATTTACGTCTGGAAACACCATATATTTT. Its translation is CASSLGQGVFTSGNTIYF.

V and J are TRBV5-1 and TRBJ2-1; tentative D call: TRBD2 (7 bases). The CDR3 length is 15 residues. V was trimmed by 3 bases and J by 4 bases, leaving 14 bases between them. The germline gives CDR1 SGHRS, CDR2 YFSETQ. In DNA, the CDR3 is TGCGCCAGCAGCTCGGTAGGGGGGGCTTACAATGAGCAGTTCTTC. It translates to CASSSVGGAYNEQFF.

This chain uses TRBV2 with TRBJ2-3; 9 bases are shared with TRBD2. V dropped 6 bases and J dropped 2; count of bases not matched to a gene: 9. Germline loops: CDR1 SNHLY, CDR2 FYNNEI. The CDR3 sequence is 16 residues long. CDR3: CASSVVLAGSTDTQYF. CDR3 bases: TGTGCCAGCAGCGTCGTGCTAGCGGGGTCCACAGATACGCAGTATTTT.

The chain employs TRBV7-8 and TRBJ2-7; 10 bases are a match to TRBD2. V lost 1 base, J lost 4 bases, and 4 bases stayed unmatched. In germline, CDR1 is SGHVS, CDR2 FQNEAQ. This CDR3 region has 15 residues. CDR3 amino acids: CASSLERGGFYEQYF. CDR3 DNA sequence: TGTGCCAGCAGCTTAGAGCGGGGGGGTTTTTACGAGCAGTACTTC.

A remark on this clone: At the DNA level, this CDR3 is encoded by other sequences in the same sample as well. The J gene is TRBJ1-1, the V gene TRBV6-5; D perhaps matches TRBD1 (6 bases). CDR1 is MNHEY, CDR2 SVGAGI, per germline. The V gene lost 6 bases and the J gene lost 1 base, with 9 bases spanning the gap. CDR3 length: 13 residues. CDR3 region: CASSLQGNTEAFF. Here the CDR3 DNA reads TGTGCCAGCAGCTTACAGGGGAACACTGAAGCTTTCTTT.

The J gene is TRBJ1-1, the V gene TRBV7-2, with D maybe TRBD1 (6 bases). The CDR3 runs to 13 residues. Trimming left V 4 bases short and J 3 bases short, with 9 bases between. The germline V gene has CDR1 SGHTA and CDR2 FQGNSA. The DNA of the CDR3 is TGTGCCAGCAGCTGGAAGGGGGACACTGAAGCTTTCTTT. Its protein product is CASSWKGDTEAFF.

The V gene is TRBV3-1 (or the pseudogene TRBV3-2), the J gene TRBJ1-6, with 7 bases fitting TRBD1. CDR1 and CDR2 from the germline V gene are LGHDT and YNNKEL (reference sequence). The CDR3 consists of 16 residues. The V segment lost 5 bases and the J segment 6 bases; nucleotides outside the gene matches: 10. The CDR3 protein is CASSLGWTGRNSPLHF. Written as DNA, the CDR3 is TGTGCCAGCAGCTTAGGATGGACAGGACGTAATTCACCCCTCCACTTT.

The rearrangement joins TRBV7-6 to TRBJ2-5; 8 nucleotides line up with TRBD2. The germline V gene encodes CDR1 SGHVS and CDR2 FNYEAQ. V shed 4 bases and J 5 bases; nucleotides not matched to a gene: 9. This CDR3 contains 15 residues. The CDR3 bases are TGTGCCAGCAGCTCACAGCGGGGGAGGGGGGAGACCCAGTACTTC. Translating it yields CASSSQRGRGETQYF.

The chain is built from TRBV19 and TRBJ2-5; 7 bases are shared with TRBD1. The ends lost 3 bases at V and 5 bases at J; junction bases unmatched: 9. This CDR3 is built from 15 residues. Germline V lookup: CDR1 LNHDA, CDR2 SQIVND (reference sequence). CDR3 DNA: TGTGCCAGTAGTATTCCGGGACAGATTTGGGAGACCCAGTACTTC. Protein sequence: CASSIPGQIWETQYF.

The genes are TRBV6-4 and TRBJ1-6, with 9 nucleotides matching TRBD1. Trimming removed 1 base from V and 7 bases from J; junction bases left unmatched: 11. The CDR3 consists of 18 residues. Germline V lookup: CDR1 MRHNA, CDR2 SNTAGT. The CDR3 bases are TGTGCCAGCAGTGACTTTGCGCCCCGGGACAGGGTCAATTCACCCCTCCACTTT. Translation: CASSDFAPRDRVNSPLHF.

This clone was found a few times. This rearrangement joins TRBV3-1 (or the pseudogene TRBV3-2) to TRBJ2-2; 10 nucleotides align to TRBD2. The CDR3 extends over 17 amino acids. Germline values: CDR1 LGHDT, CDR2 YNNKEL (reference sequence). V dropped 6 bases and J dropped 4; count of bases not matched to a gene: 11. This CDR3 reads CASRPIRGLASTGELFF. Written as DNA, the CDR3 is TGTGCCAGCAGGCCAATCCGGGGACTAGCGTCCACCGGGGAGCTGTTTTTT.

This clone was seen once. The chain is built from TRBV7-8 and TRBJ1-2, with D tentatively TRBD1 (6 bases). CDR3 length: 13 amino acids. V lost 4 bases to trimming and J lost 6 bases, with 12 bases between them. Looked up from germline, CDR1 is SGHVS and CDR2 is FQNEAQ. The CDR3 spells CASSYREFDGYTF. In DNA form, the CDR3 reads TGTGCCAGCAGCTACAGGGAATTCGATGGCTACACCTTC.

This chain connects TRBV27 to TRBJ1-1, with 8 bases matching TRBD1. Germline trimming cut 0 bases from V and 3 bases from J; bases unmatched to any gene: 3. The CDR3 contains 15 residues. Germline V gene data show CDR1 as MNHEY and CDR2 as SMNVEV (reference sequence). The chain's CDR3 is CASSLSQGADTEAFF. CDR3 in DNA: TGTGCCAGCAGTTTATCGCAGGGGGCGGACACTGAAGCTTTCTTT.

The chain uses TRBV28 and TRBJ2-3, with no clear D. Germline V gives CDR1 MDHEN, CDR2 SYDVKM. V was clipped by 6 bases and J by 4 bases, with 8 bases between them. This CDR3 is built from 12 residues. The CDR3 region has the DNA TGTGCCAGCAGCCTAAGCGCAGATACGCAGTATTTT. Encoded protein: CASSLSADTQYF.

The rearrangement uses TRBV6-5 and TRBJ1-1; D gene uncertain. The CDR3 totals 12 residues. V dropped 4 bases and J dropped 8 bases, with 11 bases sitting between them. Germline V gene lookup returns CDR1 MNHEY and CDR2 SVGAGI. The CDR3 DNA reads TGTGCCAGCAGTTCCGGGTCGGGAGAAGCTTTCTTT. Translation: CASSSGSGEAFF.

This clone occurred once. As DNA, the CDR3 is TGTGCCACCTCAGGGGGCTTGGACTATGGCTACACCTTC. Translating it yields CATSGGLDYGYTF. V gene TRBV2 combines with J gene TRBJ1-2, with TRBD1 identical over 8 bases. The CDR3 runs 13 residues. Germline CDR1 reads SNHLY; CDR2 reads FYNNEI. Losses at the gene ends were 10 bases for V and 3 bases for J; bases not matched to a gene: 7.

This clone was observed a single time. CDR3 in DNA: TGTGCCAGCAAATCGGGGACTAGAAACACCGGGGAGCTGTTTTTT. It specifies CASKSGTRNTGELFF. This rearrangement joins TRBV2 to TRBJ2-2; 8 nucleotides align to TRBD2. The CDR3 is 15 residues long. The ends lost 7 bases at V and 2 bases at J; junction bases unmatched: 6. From germline, CDR1 is SNHLY and CDR2 FYNNEI.

The chain employs TRBV4-1 and TRBJ1-3; 8 bases map to TRBD1. With 0 bases clipped from V and 7 bases from J, the junction kept 14 bases outside the gene matches. CDR3 length: 18 residues. Germline V CDR1 and CDR2: MGHRA, YSYEKL. The CDR3 coding sequence is TGCGCCAGCAGCCAAGAACCTATCCGGGACAGGTTGTGGAACACCATATATTTT. It encodes CASSQEPIRDRLWNTIYF.

The V gene is TRBV12-3 or TRBV12-4, the J gene TRBJ2-1; weak D call: TRBD1 (6 bases). The CDR3 loop spans 12 amino acids. Trimming pared 10 bases from V and 11 bases from J, leaving 18 bases between. The CDR3 DNA reads TGTGCCACTCGAGAACAGGGCTCGCAGCAGTTCTTC. Amino acids: CATREQGSQQFF.

This clone was observed a handful of times. CDR3 nucleotides: TGTGCCAGCAGCTTGATGACAGCCAATTCACCCCTCCACTTT. As protein: CASSLMTANSPLHF. This chain links TRBV7-9 with TRBJ1-6; a weak D match, TRBD1 (5 bases). Trimming took 3 bases from V and 7 from J, leaving 10 bases between them. CDR3 size: 14 residues. Looked up from germline, CDR1 is SEHNR and CDR2 is FQNEAQ (reference sequence).

This chain links TRBV3-1 (or the pseudogene TRBV3-2) with TRBJ1-1; possible D gene TRBD1, 6 bases. Germline-derived CDR1 and CDR2 are LGHDT and YNNKEL (reference sequence). V lost 4 bases, J lost 11 bases, and 17 bases lay in between. CDR3 length equals 13 residues. The CDR3 DNA reads as TGTGCCAGCAGCCCGACAGGCCTCTCAGACGCTTTCTTT. Translated, it gives CASSPTGLSDAFF.

This chain uses TRBV5-1 with TRBJ1-1, with D uncertain. CDR3 size: 13 residues. Looked up from germline, CDR1 is SGHRS and CDR2 is YFSETQ. V gave up 2 bases and J gave up 3 bases, with 8 bases separating them. DNA of the CDR3: TGCGCCAGCAGCTTTGGCGGGCACACTGAAGCTTTCTTT. Translated, it gives CASSFGGHTEAFF. Using reference TRBV5-1 and TRBJ1-1 for the parts outside the CDR3, the full variable domain is KAGVTQTPRYLIKTRGQQVTLSCSPISGHRSVSWYQQTPGQGLQFLFEYFSETQRNKGNFPGRFSGRQFSNSRSEMNVSTLELGDSALYLCASSFGGHTEAFFGQGTRLTVV.